This T cell receptor beta chain appears in the sequencing data of a study of persistence of HIV-infected CD4 T cells. As for the study in general: Suppressive ART had lasted a median of approximately eight years. A larger, less memory-rich fraction responded to anti-CD3/anti-CD28 beads than to antigen. Whole-study results and caveats: Degenerate expanded CDR3beta sequences were enriched among CMV- and Gag-responding cells.

For this clone: Its antigen is unidentified.

Anti-CD3/anti-CD28 beads served as a nonspecific positive control stimulus. Responding CD4+ T cells were sorted by upregulation of both CD40 ligand and CD69. The immunoSEQ assay was version 4, run in survey mode. The protocol was immunoSEQ multiplex PCR, while the TCRdb copy is restricted to in-frame clones and leaves out a portion. Counted here are 37,000 or so clones, about 91% occurring once; the ten biggest clones make up approximately 1.3%. The clonotype comes from an adult man with HIV who was CMV-seropositive. Sequencing was performed on CD4+ T cells sorted from PBMCs after approximately 19-hour stimulation, taken from a patient who received antiretroviral therapy.

CDR3 in amino acids: CASSSSSSSETQYF. CDR3 nucleotide sequence: TGTGCCAGCAGCTCCAGCAGCTCATCTGAGACCCAGTACTTC. The chain carries TRBV7-2 and TRBJ2-5; the D is unclear. V was clipped by 4 bases and J by 5 bases, with 14 bases between them. From germline, CDR1 is SGHTA and CDR2 FQGNSA. CDR3 length: 14 residues.